The 26 T cell receptor beta chains below come from one sample, sequenced in a study of blood T cell repertoires in COVID-19. Clones were read by immunoSEQ multiplex PCR, and TCRdb kept only the in-frame ones, dropping some. The sample contains roughly 150,000 clones, 84% of which appear only once. Sequenced material: peripheral blood. The receptors here all came from a woman older than 75 with COVID-19, enrolled during active disease.

The V gene is TRBV10-3, the J gene TRBJ2-7; perhaps TRBD2 as D (6 bases). The CDR3 length is 15 residues. The germline V gene has CDR1 ENHRY and CDR2 SYGVKD. V lost 10 bases and J 3 bases, leaving 22 bases between the germline ends. CDR3 sequence reads: CATSEVGGRVYEQYF. The CDR3 nucleotides read TGTGCCACATCCGAGGTTGGGGGGAGAGTCTACGAGCAGTACTTC.

This sequence joins TRBV4-2 and TRBJ2-3; 9 bases are shared with TRBD2. The length of the CDR3 is 16 residues. Germline-derived CDR1 and CDR2 are LGHNA and YNFKEQ. Losses at the gene ends were 2 bases for V and 0 bases for J; bases not matched to a gene: 3. This CDR3 reads CASSQRLAASTDTQYF. The CDR3 nucleotides read TGTGCCAGCAGCCAACGACTAGCGGCTAGCACAGATACGCAGTATTTT.

The J gene is TRBJ1-2, the V gene TRBV5-1, with 10 nucleotides matching TRBD1. With V trimmed by 2 bases and J by 5 bases, 12 bases remained unmatched. There are 17 residues in the CDR3. The germline CDR1 and CDR2 sequences are SGHRS and YFSETQ. The CDR3 DNA reads as TGCGCCAGCAGCTTCTGGATCCTCGGACAGGGGGAATATGGCTACACCTTC. As protein: CASSFWILGQGEYGYTF. Using reference TRBV5-1 and TRBJ1-2 for the parts outside the CDR3, the full variable domain is KAGVTQTPRYLIKTRGQQVTLSCSPISGHRSVSWYQQTPGQGLQFLFEYFSETQRNKGNFPGRFSGRQFSNSRSEMNVSTLELGDSALYLCASSFWILGQGEYGYTFGSGTRLTVV.

The chain has TRBV27 and TRBJ2-3; 9 bases map to TRBD1. The V segment lost 10 bases and the J segment 1 base; nucleotides outside the gene matches: 6. The length of the CDR3 is 14 residues. In germline, CDR1 is MNHEY, CDR2 SMNVEV (reference sequence). CDR3 sequence reads: CATSRTGGTDTQYF. As DNA, the CDR3 is TGTGCCACCAGCCGGACAGGGGGCACAGATACGCAGTATTTT.

The chain uses TRBV7-5 and TRBJ2-1; the DNA was not used to check the table's D call, TRBD2. TRBV7-5 constitutes a pseudogene. The CDR3 spans 17 residues. The CDR3 is CVRSLAERERVRNEQFF. As DNA, the CDR3 is TGTGTCAGAAGCTTAGCGGAGCGGGAGCGGGTAAGGAATGAGCAGTTCTTC.

The V gene is TRBV28, the J gene TRBJ2-2, with TRBD2 identical over 9 bases. Germline V gene data show CDR1 as MDHEN and CDR2 as SYDVKM. The trim removed 3 bases at V and 5 bases at J, leaving 4 bases unmatched. This CDR3 is 15 amino acids long. The CDR3 here is CASSLLAGWTGELFF. The CDR3 nucleotides read TGTGCCAGCAGTTTGCTAGCGGGATGGACCGGGGAGCTGTTTTTT. The variable domain in full, completed from reference TRBV28 and TRBJ2-2, reads DVKVTQSSRYLVKRTGEKVFLECVQDMDHENMFWYRQDPGLGLRLIYFSYDVKMKEKGDIPEGYSVSREKKERFSLILESASTNQTSMYLCASSLLAGWTGELFFGEGSRLTVL.

V gene TRBV9 combines with J gene TRBJ2-6; TRBD1 aligns across 8 bases. Germline trimming cut 0 bases from V and 0 bases from J; bases unmatched to any gene: 8. CDR3 length equals 19 residues. In germline, CDR1 is SGDLS, CDR2 YYNGEE. CDR3 nucleotides: TGTGCCAGCAGCGTAGACCCTAACAGGGGGGACTCTGGGGCCAACGTCCTGACTTTC. It codes for CASSVDPNRGDSGANVLTF.

CDR3 DNA: TGTGCCAGTAGCCAGGGGATGAACACTGAAGCTTTCTTT. As protein: CASSQGMNTEAFF. The chain combines TRBV19 with TRBJ1-1; perhaps TRBD1 as D (6 bases). The V end was cut by 6 bases, the J end by 0 bases, with 8 bases between. The CDR3 is made up of 13 amino acids. Germline CDR1 and CDR2: LNHDA and SQIVND (reference sequence). Full variable domain (rest looked up from reference TRBV19 and TRBJ1-1): DGGITQSPKYLFRKEGQNVTLSCEQNLNHDAMYWYRQDPGQGLRLIYYSQIVNDFQKGDIAEGYSVSREKKESFPLTVTSAQKNPTAFYLCASSQGMNTEAFFGQGTRLTVV.

A word on this clone: This sample also contains other DNA sequences that code for the same CDR3. The gene calls are TRBV29-1 and TRBJ2-2; TRBD1 agrees at 7 bases. The J segment lost 1 base and the V segment lost 4 bases, leaving 0 bases of the junction unmatched. The CDR3 runs to 13 residues. Germline V gives CDR1 SQVTM, CDR2 ANQGSEA. DNA of the CDR3: TGCAGCGTTGGACAGGGGAACACCGGGGAGCTGTTTTTT. Translated: CSVGQGNTGELFF.

This clone was seen a few times. This CDR3 reads CASSLAGGWETQYF. The DNA for the CDR3 is TGTGCCAGCAGCTTAGCAGGGGGCTGGGAGACCCAGTACTTC. The chain links TRBV7-9 to TRBJ2-5, with 7 bases aligning to TRBD1. CDR3 length equals 14 residues. Germline lookup yields CDR1 SEHNR and CDR2 FQNEAQ (reference sequence). V trimming: 0 bases; J trimming: 5 bases; junction bases outside the gene matches: 3.

This rearrangement joins TRBV5-4 to TRBJ2-3; 10 bases map to TRBD2. The CDR3 is 15 amino acids. Germline-derived CDR1 and CDR2 are SGHNT and YYREEE (reference sequence). V dropped 4 bases and J dropped 4; count of bases not matched to a gene: 6. The CDR3 DNA sequence: TGTGCCAGCAGCGGGCCGGGACTAGCGTCAGATACGCAGTATTTT. Encoded protein: CASSGPGLASDTQYF.

This chain uses TRBV6-4 with TRBJ1-2, with 10 bases fitting TRBD1. The ends lost 8 bases at V and 3 bases at J; junction bases unmatched: 6. Germline V gives CDR1 MRHNA, CDR2 SNTAGT. The CDR3 loop spans 14 amino acids. CDR3 DNA sequence: TGTGCCAGCCGCCGGACAGGGGGTCACTATGGCTACACCTTC. It codes for CASRRTGGHYGYTF.

This chain joins TRBV27 and TRBJ2-3; the match to TRBD2 covers 8 bases. Trimming at V came to 3 bases and at J to 5 bases, leaving 13 bases not matched to a gene. Germline V CDR1 and CDR2: MNHEY, SMNVEV (reference sequence). The CDR3 covers 17 residues. CDR3: CASSFAKGRGAGDTQYF. CDR3 nucleotides: TGTGCCAGCAGTTTCGCCAAGGGGCGGGGGGCCGGAGATACGCAGTATTTT.

The chain employs TRBV6-5 and TRBJ2-2, with 7 nucleotides matching TRBD1. The CDR3 is 15 residues long. From germline, CDR1 is MNHEY and CDR2 SVGAGI. With V trimmed by 5 bases and J by 5 bases, 8 bases remained unmatched. The CDR3 loop reads CASSTTGLSTGELFF. CDR3 nucleotide sequence: TGTGCCAGCAGTACGACAGGGCTTAGTACCGGGGAGCTGTTTTTT.

This clone showed up just once. The chain is built from TRBV10-3 and TRBJ1-1, with 7 bases fitting TRBD1. Germline V gene lookup returns CDR1 ENHRY and CDR2 SYGVKD. The ends lost 4 bases at V and 2 bases at J; junction bases unmatched: 7. The CDR3 loop spans 15 amino acids. CDR3 in amino acids: CAISAPGQPNTEAFF. Here the CDR3 DNA reads TGTGCCATCAGTGCTCCGGGACAGCCAAACACTGAAGCTTTCTTT.

V is TRBV7-3 and J is TRBJ2-3; TRBD2 agrees at 7 bases. After removal of 4 bases from V and 1 base from J, the junction contained 5 bases not matched to a gene. Germline V gene lookup returns CDR1 SGHTA and CDR2 FQGTGA. This CDR3 spans 15 amino acids. The CDR3 here is CASSSSSGGTDTQYF. Written as DNA, the CDR3 is TGTGCCAGCAGCTCCTCTAGCGGTGGCACAGATACGCAGTATTTT.

The V and J genes are TRBV18 and TRBJ2-7, with a possible D match to TRBD2 (6 bases). V gave up 4 bases and J gave up 3 bases, with 22 bases separating them. Germline V gives CDR1 KGHSH, CDR2 LQKENI. The CDR3 loop spans 17 amino acids. CDR3 DNA sequence: TGTGCCAGCTCACTACGGACCGGGCGGGGAAACCTCTACGAGCAGTACTTC. It encodes CASSLRTGRGNLYEQYF.

V gene TRBV18 combines with J gene TRBJ2-1, with D possibly matching TRBD2 (5 bases). V was shortened by 3 bases and J by 0 bases, with 12 bases between the two germline ends. The CDR3 contains 16 residues. Germline CDR1 reads KGHSH; CDR2 reads LQKENI. The CDR3 region has the DNA TGTGCCAGCTCACCGGGAGACGGAGCCTCCTACAATGAGCAGTTCTTC. Translation: CASSPGDGASYNEQFF.

V and J are TRBV11-2 and TRBJ2-1; no clear D. Germline CDR1 is SGHAT and CDR2 is FQNNGV. The CDR3 has 12 residues. V was cut by 0 bases and J by 13 bases, with 10 bases left in between. As DNA, the CDR3 is TGTGCCAGCAGCTTAGATCTAGAGGCCCAGTTCTTC. This codes for CASSLDLEAQFF.

The chain joins TRBV6-6 to TRBJ2-1; D is uncertain. V was cut by 0 bases and J by 7 bases, with 7 bases left in between. Germline assignment: CDR1 MNHNY and CDR2 SVGAGI (reference sequence). The CDR3 sequence is 13 residues long. This CDR3 is CASSYSRLNEQFF. The CDR3 DNA sequence: TGTGCCAGCAGTTACTCCCGACTTAATGAGCAGTTCTTC.

CDR3 nucleotides: TGTGCCACCAGTGATCCCGGACAGGGGACATCGACCGGGGAGCTGTTTTTT. As protein: CATSDPGQGTSTGELFF. This rearrangement joins TRBV24-1 to TRBJ2-2, with 9 positions matching TRBD1. Looked up from germline, CDR1 is KGHDR and CDR2 is SFDVKD. CDR3 size: 17 residues. Unmatched junction bases numbered 9, after V lost 3 bases and J lost 5 bases.

The CDR3 nucleotides read TGTGCCAGCAGTCAGGACAGGGGGTTCTACGAGCAGTACTTC. The encoded protein is CASSQDRGFYEQYF. The chain uses TRBV27 and TRBJ2-7; 10 bases align to TRBD1. The germline CDR1 and CDR2 sequences are MNHEY and SMNVEV (reference sequence). V lost 5 bases to trimming and J lost 3 bases; unmatched junction nucleotides: 4. The CDR3 is 14 amino acids.

This clone was seen just once. The V and J genes are TRBV3-1 (or the pseudogene TRBV3-2) and TRBJ1-3, with no clear D. CDR3 length equals 15 residues. Per germline, CDR1 LGHDT and CDR2 YNNKEL (reference sequence). Trimming took off 0 bases at V and 7 bases at J, with 13 bases between the two ends. The CDR3 is CASSQDSTVRNTIYF. CDR3 nucleotides: TGTGCCAGCAGCCAAGATTCGACGGTGAGGAACACCATATATTTT.

The chain recombines TRBV27 with TRBJ1-2; maybe TRBD1 (6 bases). The CDR3 contains 14 residues. V lost 5 bases and J lost 6, with 16 bases in between. Germline-derived CDR1 and CDR2 are MNHEY and SMNVEV (reference sequence). The CDR3 bases are TGTGCCAGCAGTGGCTCTGGGGCAGGGGATGGCTACACCTTC. The encoded protein is CASSGSGAGDGYTF.

The chain uses TRBV11-2 and TRBJ1-3; the D is unclear. The CDR3 length is 12 residues. Germline V lookup: CDR1 SGHAT, CDR2 FQNNGV. Trimming cost V 2 bases and J 7 bases, with 6 bases left between them. The CDR3 reads CASSLTGNTIYF. The CDR3 DNA follows: TGTGCCAGCAGCTTAACCGGGAACACCATATATTTT.

This clone appeared a few times. This sequence joins TRBV5-1 and TRBJ2-1; 9 bases agree with TRBD2. Trimming cost V 0 bases and J 4 bases; bases outside gene matches: 8. The V gene's germline CDR1 is SGHRS and CDR2 YFSETQ. CDR3 size: 17 residues. The CDR3 is CASSLALGGLAYNEQFF. For the CDR3, the DNA is TGCGCCAGCAGCTTGGCCCTGGGTGGACTAGCGTACAATGAGCAGTTCTTC.